This T cell receptor (beta chain) was recorded in a study of blood T cells in healthy people across ages. General study results and limits: Long-lived and aged donors differed, with more naive CD4+ cells and higher diversity in the long-lived.

Concerning this clonotype: No antigen is known for it.

With a J-beta primer mix and a sample-barcoded 5' primer, a second PCR ran about 7 to 11 cycles. Each cDNA molecule received a tag from a template-switch adaptor that had 12 random nucleotides. TCRdb reprocessed the 5' RACE reads via MiXCR and lists one record per CDR3 protein. Found here are approximately 2,000,000 distinct CDR3 sequences, 30% to 40% of them singletons; the top ten hold more than 20%. Total RNA was isolated from each sample in quantities of at least 5 micrograms. CDR1 is SEHNR and CDR2 is FQNEAQ in the germline V gene (reference sequence). The CDR3 is 16 residues long. V shed 5 bases and J shed 0 bases, with 14 bases lying between them.

Sequencing used blood. The chain joins TRBV7-9 to TRBJ1-3; tentatively, D is TRBD1 (5 bases). The sequence derives from a human donor in good health. CDR3 residues: CASSGQGVSSGNTIYF. The CDR3 coding sequence is TGTGCCAGCAGCGGGCAAGGGGTGAGCTCTGGAAACACCATATATTTT.